This TCR beta chain emerged from a study of blood T cells in healthy people across ages. Study-wide findings and caveats: PBMCs left unsorted prevented a conclusive naive versus antigen-experienced comparison.

This CDR3 spans 14 amino acids. CDR1 SGHTA and CDR2 FQGNSA come from the germline V gene. PCR was performed a second time for about 6 to 11 cycles using a sample-barcoded 5' primer and a J-beta primer mix. Each cDNA molecule received a tag from a template-switch adaptor that had 12 random nucleotides. Each sample yielded at least 2.5 million CDR3-containing paired-end reads. Via MiXCR, TCRdb re-called the 5' RACE reads, giving one row per CDR3 protein. The repertoire has roughly 800,000 distinct CDR3 sequences, roughly 60% of them found once; the top ten carry 20% to 25%. A word on this clonotype: Antigen: not known.

V gene TRBV7-2 combines with J gene TRBJ2-1; TRBD2 matches at 7 bases. Matching the DNA end better, TRBJ2-7 makes the J call doubtful. The clonotype comes from a young man in good health. The specimen sequenced was blood. The CDR3 here is CASSLMAGVGEQYF. The CDR3 DNA reads TGTGCCAGCAGCTTAATGGCGGGAGTCGGCGAGCAGTACTTC.